The clone carrying this T cell receptor beta chain was detected a few times. Its specificity is unknown. The data belong to a study of cytomegalovirus exposure and HLA in healthy donors. Study-wide results and limits: Among donors in an Asian-associated ancestry cluster, a later analysis reportedly found fewer N-insertions than the roughly 610-donor mean.

Use of 60 Vbeta and 13 Jbeta primers characterized the PCR. TCRdb keeps only in-frame clones here, not all; method: immunoSEQ multiplex PCR. The sample carries about 200,000 clones, 65% to 80% recorded once. The receptor's source is a man aged 40-49 years in good health and CMV-seronegative. Sequenced material: PBMCs.

The CDR3 DNA is TGTGCCAGCAGCTTAGTACAAGGGTGGGGGGAATGGGATTCACCCCTCCACTTT. Residues: CASSLVQGWGEWDSPLHF. The V call is TRBV7-2, the J call TRBJ1-6, with D maybe TRBD1 (5 bases). The V gene's germline CDR1 is SGHTA and CDR2 FQGNSA. V lost 1 base, J lost 8 bases, and 21 bases lay in between. The CDR3 consists of 18 residues.